This T cell receptor (beta chain) is drawn from a study of CD8+CD57+ T cells in acquired aplastic anemia. Study at large: Each DNA sample taken from sorted CD4+ and CD8+ cells came to approximately 3 ug on average.

Study results and limitations: Patients and controls shared 25 to 35 CD8+ CDR3 sequences, which appeared highly expressed in patients and within their immunodominant clones. CD8+ Simpson's diversity showed no significant patient-control difference.

Details on this clonotype: Its target is unknown.

According to the study, genomic DNA was the template for TCR beta VDJ and CDR3 profiling. MiXCR, applied by TCRdb to the reads, yields one record per CDR3 protein. The table has under 350,000 distinct CDR3 sequences, 55% to 60% seen once. The sample was sorted CD4+, CD8+, or CD8+CD57+ T cells (not recorded which) from PBMCs. The TCR was taken from a human donor with severe aplastic anemia or a healthy control (not recorded which).

The CDR3 DNA follows: TGCAGCGGTCCTCCGGGACAGGCCTCCTACGAGCAGTACTTC. Translation gives CSGPPGQASYEQYF. This sequence joins TRBV29-1 and TRBJ2-7, with TRBD1 identical over 8 bases. The J segment lost 0 bases and the V segment lost 7 bases, leaving 8 bases of the junction unmatched. In germline, CDR1 is SQVTM, CDR2 ANQGSEA. CDR3 length: 14 amino acids.